This TCR beta chain originates from a study of OX40 agonist ivuxolimab in advanced cancers. Overall study context: Two patients with cutaneous melanoma and one with hepatocellular carcinoma, three in total, showed partial responses. Study findings and constraints: Dosing at 0.1 to 3.0 mg/kg was accompanied by clonal expansion of CD4+ and CD8+ blood T cells by week 6.

Note on this clone: Its matching antigen is unknown.

V was trimmed by 1 base and J by 2 bases, leaving 11 bases between them. Germline lookup yields CDR1 SEHNR and CDR2 FQNEAQ (reference sequence). The length of the CDR3 is 15 residues. The protocol was immunoSEQ multiplex PCR, while the TCRdb copy is restricted to in-frame clones and leaves out a portion. The table lists fewer than 100,000 clones, about 80% of them singletons. The source of this sequence is an adult with an advanced solid tumor such as melanoma, head and neck, liver or kidney cancer. This chain uses TRBV7-9 with TRBJ1-2, with D maybe TRBD1 (5 bases). Material: CD4+ or CD8+ T cells sorted from blood, obtained in a trial of the OX40 agonist ivuxolimab. As DNA, the CDR3 is TGTGCCAGCAGCTTAGGTGCTGCAGGGAACTATGGCTACACCTTC. Its translation: CASSLGAAGNYGYTF. The whole variable domain, remainder taken from reference TRBV7-9 and TRBJ1-2, is DTGVSQNPRHKITKRGQNVTFRCDPISEHNRLYWYRQTLGQGPEFLTYFQNEAQLEKSRLLSDRFSAERPKGSFSTLEIQRTEQGDSAMYLCASSLGAAGNYGYTFGSGTRLTVV.